The clone carrying this TCR beta chain was detected only once. The source of the sample is a study of T cell changes during pregnancy in multiple sclerosis. Profiled with immunoSEQ multiplex PCR; TCRdb holds only in-frame clones, not every one. The sample has tens of thousands of clones, roughly nine tenths seen once. The clonotype comes from a female donor with multiple sclerosis, enrolled in a pregnancy study. The sequencing used CD4+ T cells from peripheral blood mononuclear cells, collected in the first trimester of pregnancy.

The CDR3 DNA reads TGTGCCAGCTCACCACAGCCTGGACAGATTAATTCACCCCTCCACTTT. This codes for CASSPQPGQINSPLHF. V is TRBV18 and J is TRBJ1-6, with a weak D call TRBD1 (6 bases). Trimming took 1 base from V and 6 from J, leaving 13 bases between them. This CDR3 has 16 residues. In germline, CDR1 is KGHSH, CDR2 LQKENI.